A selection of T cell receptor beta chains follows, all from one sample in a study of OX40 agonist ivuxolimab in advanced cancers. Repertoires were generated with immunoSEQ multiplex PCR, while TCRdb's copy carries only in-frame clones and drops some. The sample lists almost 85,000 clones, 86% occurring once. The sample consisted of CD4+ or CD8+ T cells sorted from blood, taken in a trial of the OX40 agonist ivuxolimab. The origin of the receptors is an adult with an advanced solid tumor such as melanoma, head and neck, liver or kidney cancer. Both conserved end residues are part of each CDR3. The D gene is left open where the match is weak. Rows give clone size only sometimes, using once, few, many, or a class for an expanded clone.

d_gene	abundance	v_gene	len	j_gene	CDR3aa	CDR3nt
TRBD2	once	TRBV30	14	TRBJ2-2	CAWTRAGGTGELFF	TGTGCCTGGACACGAGCGGGGGGGACCGGGGAGCTGTTTTTT
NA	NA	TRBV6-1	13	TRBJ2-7	CASGRGSSYEQYF	TGTGCCAGCGGAAGGGGCAGCTCCTACGAGCAGTACTTC
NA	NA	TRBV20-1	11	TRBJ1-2	CSARVVDGYTF	TGCAGTGCTAGAGTTGTGGACGGCTACACCTTC
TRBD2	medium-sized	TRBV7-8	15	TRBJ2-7	CASSTGGSPVYEQYF	TGTGCCAGCAGCACGGGAGGTTCCCCGGTATACGAGCAGTACTTC
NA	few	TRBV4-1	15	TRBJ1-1	CASSQVGGPYTEAFF	TGCGCCAGCAGCCAAGTTGGGGGGCCTTACACTGAAGCTTTCTTT
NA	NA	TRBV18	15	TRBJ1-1	CASSPGEAMNTEAFF	TGTGCCAGCTCACCAGGGGAGGCAATGAACACTGAAGCTTTCTTT
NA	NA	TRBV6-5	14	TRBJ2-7	CASSLGHSLHEQYF	TGTGCCAGCAGTTTAGGACACAGTCTCCACGAGCAGTACTTC
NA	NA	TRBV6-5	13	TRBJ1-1	CASSYFRDTEAFF	TGTGCCAGCAGTTACTTCAGGGATACTGAAGCTTTCTTT
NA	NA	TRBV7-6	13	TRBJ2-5	CASSLVYGETQYF	TGTGCCAGCAGCTTGGTCTATGGGGAGACCCAGTACTTC
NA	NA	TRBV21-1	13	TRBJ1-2	CASRGGQGYGYTF	TGTGCCAGCAGAGGCGGACAGGGATATGGCTACACCTTC
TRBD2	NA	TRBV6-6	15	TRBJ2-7	CASREGLAYSYEQYF	TGTGCCAGCAGGGAGGGACTAGCGTACTCCTACGAGCAGTACTTC
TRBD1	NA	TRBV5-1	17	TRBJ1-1	CASSLSIDRGQPTEAFF	TGCGCCAGCAGCTTAAGCATCGACAGGGGACAACCCACTGAAGCTTTCTTT
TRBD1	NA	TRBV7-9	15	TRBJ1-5	CASSLAGGQNQPQHF	TGTGCCAGCAGCTTAGCGGGGGGACAGAATCAGCCCCAGCATTTT
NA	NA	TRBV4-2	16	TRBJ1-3	CASSQGIDPRGNTIYF	TGTGCCAGCAGCCAAGGTATCGACCCTAGGGGAAACACCATATATTTT
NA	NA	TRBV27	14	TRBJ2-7	CASSLYPPPYEQYF	TGTGCCAGCAGTTTATATCCGCCCCCCTACGAGCAGTACTTC
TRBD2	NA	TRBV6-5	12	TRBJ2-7	CASSYSGEGQYF	TGTGCCAGCAGTTACTCGGGGGAGGGGCAGTACTTC
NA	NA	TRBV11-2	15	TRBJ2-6	CASSPGHSGANVLTF	TGTGCCAGCAGCCCGGGCCACTCTGGGGCCAACGTCCTGACTTTC
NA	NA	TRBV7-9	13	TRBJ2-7	CASSLVGGYEQYF	TGTGCCAGCAGCTTAGTCGGAGGGTACGAGCAGTACTTC
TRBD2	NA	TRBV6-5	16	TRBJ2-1	CASSYSSGTSSNEQFF	TGTGCCAGCAGTTACTCCTCCGGGACTAGCTCCAATGAGCAGTTCTTC
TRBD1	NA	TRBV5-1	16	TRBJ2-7	CASSLGGTGGDYEQYF	TGCGCCAGCAGCTTGGGAGGGACAGGGGGAGACTACGAGCAGTACTTC
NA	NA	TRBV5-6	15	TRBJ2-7	CASSGGTVEPYEQYF	TGTGCCAGTTCAGGGGGGACTGTGGAACCTTACGAGCAGTACTTC
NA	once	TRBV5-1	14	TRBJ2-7	CASSLSVPRAEQYF	TGCGCCAGCAGCTTGTCGGTTCCTCGGGCCGAGCAGTACTTC
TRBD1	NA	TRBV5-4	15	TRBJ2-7	CASSLDTGQTYEQYF	TGTGCCAGCAGCTTGGACACGGGACAGACCTACGAGCAGTACTTC
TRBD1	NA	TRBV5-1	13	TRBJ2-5	CASSLDRVQTQYF	TGCGCCAGCAGCCTGGACAGGGTACAGACCCAGTACTTC
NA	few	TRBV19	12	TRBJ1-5	CASSDFNQPQHF	TGTGCCAGTAGTGATTTTAATCAGCCCCAGCATTTT
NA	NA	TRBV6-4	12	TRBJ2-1	CASSDLYNEQFF	TGTGCCAGCAGTGACCTATACAATGAGCAGTTCTTC
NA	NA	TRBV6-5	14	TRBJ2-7	CASSYGETHYEQYF	TGTGCCAGCAGTTATGGGGAAACCCACTACGAGCAGTACTTC
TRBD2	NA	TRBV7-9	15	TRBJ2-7	CASSLVGTGGSEQYF	TGTGCCAGCAGCCTGGTGGGGACGGGAGGCAGCGAGCAGTACTTC
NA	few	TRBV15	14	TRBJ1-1	CATSRDGTQMGAFF	TGTGCCACCAGCAGAGATGGTACCCAAATGGGGGCTTTCTTT
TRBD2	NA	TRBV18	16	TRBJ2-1	CASSPPGSGRAHEQFF	TGTGCCAGCTCACCCCCGGGGAGCGGGAGGGCCCATGAGCAGTTCTTC
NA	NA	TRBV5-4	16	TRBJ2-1	CASSPMTRSSYNEQFF	TGTGCCAGCAGCCCGATGACCAGAAGCTCCTACAATGAGCAGTTCTTC
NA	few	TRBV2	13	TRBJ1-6	CASAGTAAKSLHF	TGTGCCAGCGCTGGGACTGCAGCTAAGTCCCTCCACTTT
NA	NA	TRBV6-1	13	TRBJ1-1	CAGGREERTEAFF	TGTGCCGGGGGGCGTGAGGAACGCACTGAAGCTTTCTTT
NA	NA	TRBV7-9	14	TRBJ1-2	CASSLEGRIYGYTF	TGTGCCAGCAGCTTAGAAGGTCGGATCTATGGCTACACCTTC
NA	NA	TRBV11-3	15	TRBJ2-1	CASSNPGAGRNEQFF	TGTGCCAGCAGCAACCCGGGGGCAGGGCGGAATGAGCAGTTCTTC
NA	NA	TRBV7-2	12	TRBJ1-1	CASSLRYTEAFF	TGTGCCAGCAGCTTAAGATACACTGAAGCTTTCTTT
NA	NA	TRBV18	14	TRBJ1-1	CASSPDALNTEAFF	TGTGCCAGCTCACCGGATGCGTTGAACACTGAAGCTTTCTTT
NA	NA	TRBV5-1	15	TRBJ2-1	CASSLDPDSYNEQFF	TGCGCCAGCAGCTTGGACCCGGACTCCTACAATGAGCAGTTCTTC
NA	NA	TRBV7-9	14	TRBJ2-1	CASSLSRAYNEQFF	TGTGCCAGCAGCTTGTCCAGGGCCTACAATGAGCAGTTCTTC
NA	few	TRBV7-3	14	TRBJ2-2	CASSTYANTGELFF	TGTGCCAGCAGCACCTATGCGAACACCGGGGAGCTGTTTTTT
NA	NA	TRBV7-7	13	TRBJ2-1	CASSLTGTSEQFF	TGTGCTAGCAGCTTGACTGGAACTAGTGAGCAGTTCTTC
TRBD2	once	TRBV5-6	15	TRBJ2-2	CASSAGGANTGELFF	TGTGCCAGCAGCGCGGGGGGAGCGAACACCGGGGAGCTGTTTTTT
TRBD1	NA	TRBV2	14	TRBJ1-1	CASSGTGLNTEAFF	TGTGCCAGCAGCGGGACAGGGTTGAACACTGAAGCTTTCTTT
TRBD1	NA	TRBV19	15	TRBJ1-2	CASKDPPRDREGYTF	TGTGCCAGTAAAGATCCCCCCCGGGACAGGGAAGGCTACACCTTC
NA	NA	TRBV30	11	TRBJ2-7	CASLGGHGQYF	TGTGCCTCCCTTGGGGGTCATGGGCAGTACTTC
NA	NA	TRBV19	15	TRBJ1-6	CATRGTSSYNSPLHF	TGTGCCACTAGGGGGACATCCTCCTATAATTCACCCCTCCACTTT
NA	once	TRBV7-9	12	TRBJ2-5	CASSPGLETQYF	TGTGCCAGCAGCCCAGGGTTGGAGACCCAGTACTTC
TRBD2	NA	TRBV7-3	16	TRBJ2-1	CASSFSGGDGLSEQFF	TGTGCCAGCAGCTTCAGCGGGGGGGATGGCCTTAGTGAGCAGTTCTTC
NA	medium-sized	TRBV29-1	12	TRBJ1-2	CSVQSGAEGYTF	TGCAGCGTCCAGTCGGGGGCGGAGGGCTACACCTTC
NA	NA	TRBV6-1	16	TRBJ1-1	CASSEQAVGGNTEAFF	TGTGCCAGCAGTGAACAGGCCGTAGGGGGGAACACTGAAGCTTTCTTT
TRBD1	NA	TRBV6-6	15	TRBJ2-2	CASRPGTGFFGELFF	TGTGCCAGCAGGCCCGGGACAGGGTTTTTCGGGGAGCTGTTTTTT
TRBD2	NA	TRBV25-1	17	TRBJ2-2	CASSEFVAGENTGELFF	TGTGCCAGCAGTGAATTTGTAGCGGGGGAGAACACCGGGGAGCTGTTTTTT
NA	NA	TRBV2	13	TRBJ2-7	CASSGIQPYEQYF	TGTGCCAGCAGTGGCATCCAACCCTACGAGCAGTACTTC
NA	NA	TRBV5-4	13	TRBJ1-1	CASSTGQSPEAFF	TGTGCCAGCAGCACCGGACAGTCCCCTGAAGCTTTCTTT
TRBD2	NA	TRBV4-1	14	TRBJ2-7	CASSQGRGSYEQYF	TGCGCCAGCAGCCAGGGGAGGGGCTCCTACGAGCAGTACTTC
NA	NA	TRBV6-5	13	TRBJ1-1	CASSYDRPTEAFF	TGTGCCAGCAGTTACGACAGACCCACTGAAGCTTTCTTT
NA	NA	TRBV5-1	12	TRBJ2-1	CASSLAANEQFF	TGCGCCAGCAGCTTGGCCGCAAATGAGCAGTTCTTC
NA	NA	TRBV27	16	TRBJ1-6	CASSFRQGWYNSPLHF	TGTGCCAGCAGTTTTCGCCAGGGTTGGTATAATTCACCCCTCCACTTT